The 32 T cell receptor beta chains reported below all come from one sample, sequenced in a study of technical replicates of blood from several donors. TCRdb keeps only in-frame clones here, not all; method: immunoSEQ multiplex PCR. The table has approximately 85,000 clones, roughly nine tenths seen once; the top ten hold about 0.26%. Specimen: T cells isolated from PBMCs. All receptors derive from a human donor in good health.

This chain joins TRBV11-2 and TRBJ2-7; 7 bases are shared with TRBD1. This CDR3 is built from 14 residues. V shed 1 base and J 3 bases; nucleotides not matched to a gene: 3. Germline CDR1 and CDR2: SGHAT and FQNNGV. The CDR3 coding sequence is TGTGCCAGCAGCTTAGGGGGACAGCGCTACGAGCAGTACTTC. It codes for CASSLGGQRYEQYF.

This clone was seen once. This chain uses TRBV5-1 with TRBJ2-1; possible D gene TRBD1, 5 bases. V was clipped by 4 bases and J by 2 bases, with 22 bases between them. CDR3 length: 18 residues. CDR1 is SGHRS, CDR2 YFSETQ, per germline. CDR3 DNA sequence: TGCGCCAGCAGCGCCCACCTCTACAGGTCCGCAACCTACAATGAGCAGTTCTTC. Translation: CASSAHLYRSATYNEQFF.

V usage is TRBV21-1 and J usage is TRBJ2-7; no check of the table's D call, TRBD2, against the DNA was made. TRBV21-1 is a pseudogene segment. The CDR3 contains 18 residues. CDR3 loop: CASSKGGGRQSNSYEQYF. The DNA of the CDR3 is TGTGCCAGCAGCAAGGGAGGAGGCAGACAATCTAACTCCTACGAGCAGTACTTC.

The rearrangement links TRBV7-9 to TRBJ1-2; D is unresolved. Trimming took 1 base from V and 3 from J, leaving 9 bases between them. This CDR3 is built from 14 residues. Germline V gene data show CDR1 as SEHNR and CDR2 as FQNEAQ (reference sequence). The CDR3 is CASSLGASDYGYTF. The CDR3 region has the DNA TGTGCCAGCAGCTTAGGGGCAAGTGACTATGGCTACACCTTC.

V gene TRBV6-1 combines with J gene TRBJ2-7; D might be TRBD1 (5 bases). Germline V lookup: CDR1 MNHNS, CDR2 SASEGT. This CDR3 has 15 amino acids. Trimming took 4 bases from V and 5 from J, leaving 18 bases between them. The CDR3 protein is CASSGLDTAVHEQYF. DNA for the CDR3: TGTGCCAGCAGTGGGCTGGACACGGCCGTCCACGAGCAGTACTTC.

V and J are TRBV5-5 and TRBJ1-2, with D hard to call. V shed 4 bases and J shed 6 bases, with 13 bases lying between them. Germline CDR1 SGHKS, CDR2 YYEKEE (reference sequence). The length of the CDR3 is 13 residues. This CDR3 is CASSQYNPNGYTF. Here the CDR3 DNA reads TGTGCCAGCAGCCAGTATAATCCCAATGGCTACACCTTC.

A few counts support this clone. V gene TRBV7-9 combines with J gene TRBJ2-4; maybe TRBD1 (5 bases). Germline V gene data show CDR1 as SEHNR and CDR2 as FQNEAQ (reference sequence). The CDR3 length is 13 residues. Trimming left V 6 bases short and J 3 bases short, with 9 bases between. The CDR3 DNA reads TGTGCCAGCAGGGGGCTGAACAAAAACATTCAGTACTTC. Translating it yields CASRGLNKNIQYF.

This clone was counted a single time. The chain couples TRBV27 to TRBJ2-7; 10 bases match TRBD2. CDR1 and CDR2 from the germline V gene are MNHEY and SMNVEV (reference sequence). V dropped 4 bases and J dropped 3; count of bases not matched to a gene: 9. This CDR3 has 16 amino acids. CDR3: CASSSIAGGVHYEQYF. The DNA for the CDR3 is TGTGCCAGCAGTTCCATAGCGGGGGGAGTTCACTACGAGCAGTACTTC.

The gene calls are TRBV25-1 and TRBJ2-5; 8 bases fit TRBD2. CDR1 MGHDK and CDR2 SYGVNS come from the germline V gene. After removal of 7 bases from V and 3 bases from J, the junction contained 10 bases not matched to a gene. This CDR3 comprises 15 residues. CDR3 nucleotides: TGTGCCAGCACCCGAAGCGGGGGCGGTAAAGAGACCCAGTACTTC. This encodes CASTRSGGGKETQYF.

This chain uses TRBV5-1 with TRBJ2-5; 11 bases are shared with TRBD1. After removal of 1 base from V and 2 bases from J, the junction contained 10 bases not matched to a gene. The CDR3 loop spans 18 amino acids. The V gene's germline CDR1 is SGHRS and CDR2 YFSETQ. The CDR3 DNA is TGCGCCAGCAGCTTGTCACCCCCGGGGACAGGGGGACAAGAGACCCAGTACTTC. Protein sequence: CASSLSPPGTGGQETQYF.

The rearrangement uses TRBV2 and TRBJ2-7; tentative D call: TRBD2 (6 bases). Deletions cut 8 bases from V and 4 bases from J, with 12 bases between. The CDR3 has 12 amino acids. CDR1 and CDR2 from the germline V gene are SNHLY and FYNNEI. The CDR3: CASRDSRYEQYF. The CDR3, as DNA: TGTGCCAGCCGGGACTCCCGGTACGAGCAGTACTTC.

The J gene is TRBJ2-7, the V gene TRBV11-2; perhaps TRBD1 as D (6 bases). Germline CDR1 is SGHAT and CDR2 is FQNNGV. The length of the CDR3 is 17 residues. The V and J ends lost 1 base and 2 bases respectively, with 18 bases between them. CDR3 bases: TGTGCCAGCAGCTTAGCCTGGACAGACTATTTTACCTACGAGCAGTACTTC. Translation: CASSLAWTDYFTYEQYF.

In this sample, this clone turned up once. This chain joins TRBV11-3 and TRBJ2-7; a weak D match, TRBD2 (5 bases). The V and J ends lost 2 bases and 4 bases respectively, with 9 bases between them. CDR3 size: 13 residues. Looked up from germline, CDR1 is SGHNT and CDR2 is YENEEA. CDR3 sequence: CASSLLEGYEQYF. The CDR3 nucleotides are TGTGCCAGCAGCTTATTAGAGGGATACGAGCAGTACTTC.

V gene TRBV11-2 combines with J gene TRBJ2-1; 12 bases agree with TRBD2. The CDR3 covers 14 residues. Germline assignment: CDR1 SGHAT and CDR2 FQNNGV. The V and J ends lost 6 bases and 5 bases, in that order; junction bases with no gene match: 2. CDR3 residues: CASRRLAGDNEQFF. The CDR3 DNA reads as TGTGCCAGCAGGAGACTAGCGGGAGACAATGAGCAGTTCTTC. Supplemented by reference TRBV11-2 and TRBJ2-1, the full variable domain reads EAGVAQSPRYKIIEKRQSVAFWCNPISGHATLYWYQQILGQGPKLLIQFQNNGVVDDSQLPKDRFSAERLKGVDSTLKIQPAKLEDSAVYLCASRRLAGDNEQFFGPGTRLTVL.

The chain links TRBV5-4 to TRBJ1-2; D not resolved. The CDR3 totals 15 residues. V lost 5 bases and J 9 bases, leaving 23 bases between the germline ends. Per germline, CDR1 SGHNT and CDR2 YYREEE (reference sequence). The CDR3 protein is CASRFLVGPQRRYTF. CDR3 nucleotide sequence: TGTGCCAGCAGATTCCTTGTGGGCCCTCAAAGGCGCTACACCTTC.

The V gene is TRBV28, the J gene TRBJ1-5; 7 bases map to TRBD1. With V trimmed by 5 bases and J by 1 base, 14 bases remained unmatched. Looked up from germline, CDR1 is MDHEN and CDR2 is SYDVKM. The CDR3 is 18 residues long. The DNA of the CDR3 is TGTGCCAGCAGTCGCCGGCGGAGGGGGCGCGAGAGCAATCAGCCCCAGCATTTT. Amino acid sequence: CASSRRRRGRESNQPQHF.

The chain is built from TRBV19 and TRBJ2-7; 8 bases line up with TRBD1. This CDR3 is 15 amino acids long. Trimming at V came to 5 bases and at J to 0 bases, leaving 6 bases not matched to a gene. Germline V gene data show CDR1 as LNHDA and CDR2 as SQIVND (reference sequence). CDR3: CASSSQGGSSYEQYF. CDR3 nucleotide sequence: TGTGCCAGTAGTTCACAGGGGGGAAGCTCCTACGAGCAGTACTTC.

V gene TRBV2 combines with J gene TRBJ2-5, with 8 bases lining up with TRBD2. V dropped 8 bases and J dropped 4; count of bases not matched to a gene: 6. CDR1 and CDR2 from the germline V gene are SNHLY and FYNNEI. CDR3 length equals 13 residues. In DNA, the CDR3 is TGTGCCAGCCGGGCTAGCGGGCGAGAGACCCAGTACTTC. It yields the protein CASRASGRETQYF.

A single count supports this clone. The V call is TRBV27, the J call TRBJ2-2; 11 positions agree with TRBD2. Germline V lookup: CDR1 MNHEY, CDR2 SMNVEV (reference sequence). This CDR3 spans 19 amino acids. After removal of 5 bases from V and 7 bases from J, the junction contained 18 bases not matched to a gene. CDR3 sequence reads: CASSHLSLGLAGGYGELFF. As DNA, the CDR3 is TGTGCCAGCAGTCACCTTTCCCTGGGGCTAGCGGGAGGTTACGGGGAGCTGTTTTTT.

The chain employs TRBV5-1 and TRBJ1-1; 7 bases align to TRBD1. The V gene's germline CDR1 is SGHRS and CDR2 YFSETQ. The length of the CDR3 is 12 residues. The V segment lost 4 bases and the J segment 3 bases; nucleotides outside the gene matches: 0. The CDR3, as DNA: TGCGCCAGCAGCGACAGGGACACTGAAGCTTTCTTT. Its protein product is CASSDRDTEAFF.

V usage is TRBV9 and J usage is TRBJ2-7, with a possible D match to TRBD1 (5 bases). The V and J ends lost 0 bases and 3 bases respectively, with 13 bases between them. CDR1 SGDLS and CDR2 YYNGEE come from the germline V gene. The CDR3 is made up of 15 amino acids. CDR3 protein: CASSVASGHIYEQYF. DNA for the CDR3: TGTGCCAGCAGCGTAGCTTCAGGGCATATCTACGAGCAGTACTTC.

The chain carries TRBV6-1 and TRBJ1-1; no clear D. V was pared by 4 bases and J by 3 bases, with 6 bases between. The CDR3 totals 12 residues. From germline, CDR1 is MNHNS and CDR2 SASEGT. CDR3 amino acids: CASSVGYTEAFF. The DNA for the CDR3 is TGTGCCAGCAGTGTGGGCTACACTGAAGCTTTCTTT.

This chain uses TRBV7-2 with TRBJ1-2, with D perhaps TRBD1 (5 bases). Germline CDR1 is SGHTA and CDR2 is FQGNSA. The V end lost 5 bases, the J end lost 0 bases, and 22 bases lay between the germline ends. The CDR3 has 18 amino acids. The CDR3 here is CASSLFPSSWGSNYGYTF. CDR3 DNA: TGTGCCAGCAGCCTATTTCCCTCGAGTTGGGGCTCTAACTATGGCTACACCTTC.

The J gene is TRBJ1-5, the V gene TRBV5-4; D perhaps matches TRBD1 (5 bases). CDR1 is SGHNT and CDR2 is YYREEE in the germline V gene (reference sequence). Trimming shortened V by 1 base and J by 4 bases, and 27 bases separated the two germline ends. This CDR3 has 20 amino acids. The CDR3 sequence is CASSLTGEGEHRTLNQPQHF. DNA of the CDR3: TGTGCCAGCAGCTTGACGGGGGAAGGGGAGCATCGGACGCTTAATCAGCCCCAGCATTTT.

The chain employs TRBV7-9 and TRBJ1-4, with a possible D match to TRBD1 (5 bases). Germline loops: CDR1 SEHNR, CDR2 FQNEAQ (reference sequence). The CDR3 consists of 13 residues. Trimming shortened V by 4 bases and J by 5 bases, and 8 bases separated the two germline ends. Here the CDR3 reads CASSSRGNEKLFF. CDR3 sequence (DNA): TGTGCCAGCAGCTCTCGGGGGAATGAAAAACTGTTTTTT.

The gene calls are TRBV9 and TRBJ1-2; perhaps TRBD1 as D (5 bases). V was shortened by 4 bases and J by 8 bases, with 9 bases between the two germline ends. The CDR3 length is 11 residues. Germline V gives CDR1 SGDLS, CDR2 YYNGEE. CDR3 loop: CASSQGVGYTF. The CDR3 DNA sequence: TGTGCCAGCAGCCAAGGGGTAGGCTACACCTTC.

J is TRBJ2-1 and V is TRBV7-6, with TRBD2 matching over 13 bases. V trimming: 6 bases; J trimming: 6 bases; junction bases outside the gene matches: 17. CDR1 and CDR2 (germline): SGHVS, FNYEAQ. There are 19 residues in the CDR3. CDR3 residues: CASSFSVIPGLAGFNEQFF. The CDR3 DNA reads TGTGCCAGCAGTTTTTCCGTAATACCGGGACTAGCGGGATTCAATGAGCAGTTCTTC. The full variable domain, its missing parts supplied by reference TRBV7-6 and TRBJ2-1, is GAGVSQSPRYKVTKRGQDVALRCDPISGHVSLYWYRQALGQGPEFLTYFNYEAQQDKSGLPNDRFSAERPEGSISTLTIQRTEQRDSAMYRCASSFSVIPGLAGFNEQFFGPGTRLTVL.

The CDR3 DNA reads as TGTGCCAGCAGCTTGCCTAGCGGACACACCGGGGAGCTGTTTTTT. Translating it yields CASSLPSGHTGELFF. V usage is TRBV5-4 and J usage is TRBJ2-2, with 7 bases aligning to TRBD2. The V segment lost 1 base and the J segment 3 bases; nucleotides outside the gene matches: 3. This CDR3 has 15 amino acids. Germline-derived CDR1 and CDR2 are SGHNT and YYREEE (reference sequence).

In its sample, this clone was seen once. The chain joins TRBV9 to TRBJ2-7, with 8 bases aligning to TRBD1. CDR1 is SGDLS, CDR2 YYNGEE, per germline. This CDR3 contains 16 residues. With V trimmed by 1 base and J by 5 bases, 11 bases remained unmatched. The chain's CDR3 is CASSVSSGQANHEQYF. The CDR3 bases are TGTGCCAGCAGCGTATCCTCGGGACAGGCCAATCACGAGCAGTACTTC.

The table lists this clone with a count of one. The chain links TRBV4-1 to TRBJ1-2, with D perhaps TRBD1 (6 bases). V was clipped by 2 bases and J by 5 bases, with 9 bases between them. The CDR3 has 13 amino acids. Germline V CDR1 and CDR2: MGHRA, YSYEKL. In nucleotides, the CDR3 is TGCGCCAGCAGCCAAAGTACAGGGTATGGCTACACCTTC. This translates into CASSQSTGYGYTF.

This clone was observed a single time. CDR3 bases: TGTGCCAGCAGCTTAAGGACAGAACCCTTCCAAGAGACCCAGTACTTC. Its translation: CASSLRTEPFQETQYF. V is TRBV7-3 and J is TRBJ2-5; TRBD1 might be the D (6 bases). This CDR3 is 16 amino acids long. The germline gives CDR1 SGHTA, CDR2 FQGTGA. The V end was cut by 1 base, the J end by 1 base, with 13 bases between.

The chain employs TRBV11-2 and TRBJ1-4, with D possibly TRBD1 on 6 matching bases. CDR1 and CDR2 from the germline V gene are SGHAT and FQNNGV. This CDR3 spans 14 amino acids. V was shortened by 5 bases and J by 8 bases, with 15 bases between the two germline ends. The CDR3 loop is CASSERGGAEKLFF. CDR3 sequence (DNA): TGTGCCAGCAGCGAACGAGGGGGGGCAGAAAAACTGTTTTTT.